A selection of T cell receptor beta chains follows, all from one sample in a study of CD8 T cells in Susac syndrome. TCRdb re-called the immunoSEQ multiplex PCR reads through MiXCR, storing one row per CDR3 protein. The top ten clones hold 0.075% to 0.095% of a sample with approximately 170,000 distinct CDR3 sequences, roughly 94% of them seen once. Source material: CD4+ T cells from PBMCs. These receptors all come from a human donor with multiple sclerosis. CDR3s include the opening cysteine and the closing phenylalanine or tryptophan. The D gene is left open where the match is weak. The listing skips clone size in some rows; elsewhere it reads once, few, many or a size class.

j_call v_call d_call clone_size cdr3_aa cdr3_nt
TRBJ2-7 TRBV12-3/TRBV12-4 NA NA CASSLGSGPSYEQYF TGTGCCAGCAGTTTAGGATCAGGTCCCTCCTACGAGCAGTACTTC
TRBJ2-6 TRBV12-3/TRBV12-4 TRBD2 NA CASSQLAGDTLSGANVLTF TGTGCCAGCAGCCAACTAGCGGGAGATACCCTCTCTGGGGCCAACGTCCTGACTTTC
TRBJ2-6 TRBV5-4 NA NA CASSLAISSGANVLTF TGTGCCAGCAGCTTGGCCATCAGCTCTGGGGCCAACGTCCTGACTTTC
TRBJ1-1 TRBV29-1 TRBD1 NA CSVEGQGNTEAFF TGCAGCGTTGAAGGACAGGGTAACACTGAAGCTTTCTTT
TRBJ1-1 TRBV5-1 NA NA CASSLAPPNTEAFF TGCGCCAGCAGCTTAGCACCACCAAACACTGAAGCTTTCTTT
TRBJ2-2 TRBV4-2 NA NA CASSLNPPGQNTGELFF TGTGCCAGCAGCCTCAACCCCCCGGGACAGAACACCGGGGAGCTGTTTTTT
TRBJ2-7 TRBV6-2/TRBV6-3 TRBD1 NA CASSSAQGALYEQYF TGTGCCAGCAGTTCCGCTCAGGGGGCCCTCTACGAGCAGTACTTC
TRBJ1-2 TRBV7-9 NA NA CASSSVDGYGYTF TGTGCCAGCAGCTCGGTGGACGGCTATGGCTACACCTTC
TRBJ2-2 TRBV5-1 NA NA CASSSQGNTGELFF TGCGCCAGCAGCTCACAGGGGAACACCGGGGAGCTGTTTTTT
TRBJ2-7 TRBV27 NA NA CASSPRGNEQYF TGTGCCAGCAGTCCTCGTGGCAACGAGCAGTACTTC
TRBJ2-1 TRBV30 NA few CAWSVRGPTEQFF TGTGCCTGGAGTGTACGGGGTCCGACTGAGCAGTTCTTC
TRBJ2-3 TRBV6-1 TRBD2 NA CASSGRDILEWLAGELRDTQYF TGTGCCAGCAGTGGCCGGGACATCCTAGAATGGCTAGCGGGAGAATTGAGGGATACGCAGTATTTT
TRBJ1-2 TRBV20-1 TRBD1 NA CSATVGDRVGYTF TGCAGTGCTACTGTAGGGGACAGGGTTGGCTACACCTTC
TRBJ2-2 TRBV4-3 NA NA CASSQGVLAGDTGELFF TGCGCCAGCAGCCAAGGAGTGCTGGCAGGGGACACCGGGGAGCTGTTTTTT
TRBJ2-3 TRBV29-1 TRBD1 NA CSVIGGQADTQYF TGCAGCGTTATTGGGGGACAGGCAGATACGCAGTATTTT
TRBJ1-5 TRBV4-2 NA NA CASSQEVQSNQPQHF TGTGCCAGCAGCCAAGAAGTCCAGAGCAATCAGCCCCAGCATTTT
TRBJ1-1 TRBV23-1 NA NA CARSVGNTEAFF TGCGCCAGGTCGGTGGGCAACACTGAAGCTTTCTTT
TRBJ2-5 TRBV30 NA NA CAWSGGETQYF TGTGCCTGGAGTGGGGGGGAGACCCAGTACTTC
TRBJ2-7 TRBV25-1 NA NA CASSEYHSSYEQYF TGTGCCAGCAGTGAATACCACAGCTCCTACGAGCAGTACTTC
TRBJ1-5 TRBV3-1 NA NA CASSQGAGTAQHF TGTGCCAGCAGCCAAGGGGCGGGAACGGCCCAGCATTTT
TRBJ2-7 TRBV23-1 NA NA CASSQLEPPVQFPTVCLDEQYF TGCGCCAGCAGTCAATTAGAGCCACCGGTCCAATTCCCGACAGTCTGTTTGGACGAGCAGTACTTC
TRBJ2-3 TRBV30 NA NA CAWSVGSGDTQYF TGTGCCTGGAGTGTTGGTAGTGGGGATACGCAGTATTTT
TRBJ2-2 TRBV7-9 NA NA CASSGPVGELFF TGTGCCAGCAGCGGACCTGTCGGGGAGCTGTTTTTT
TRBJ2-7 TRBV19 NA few CASSTSGGEQYF TGTGCCAGTAGTACGAGCGGTGGGGAGCAGTACTTC
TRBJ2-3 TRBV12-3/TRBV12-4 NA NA CASSLGSTDTQYF TGTGCCAGCAGTTTAGGCAGCACAGATACGCAGTATTTT
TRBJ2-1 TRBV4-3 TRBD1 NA CASSQERDRGLNEQFF TGCGCCAGCAGCCAAGAACGGGACAGGGGGCTGAATGAGCAGTTCTTC
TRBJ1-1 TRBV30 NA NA CAWSGRGNAFF TGTGCCTGGAGTGGGAGAGGGAATGCTTTCTTT
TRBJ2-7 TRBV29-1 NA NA CSVRGTISYEQYF TGCAGCGTTAGGGGGACCATCTCCTACGAGCAGTACTTC
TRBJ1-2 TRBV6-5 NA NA CASSYSQAGHGGYTF TGTGCCAGCAGTTACTCGCAGGCTGGGCACGGTGGCTACACCTTC
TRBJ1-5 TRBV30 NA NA CAWSLSGDQPQHF TGTGCCTGGAGCCTAAGCGGTGATCAGCCCCAGCATTTT
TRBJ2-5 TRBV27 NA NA CASRQHGQGGETQYF TGTGCCAGCAGACAACACGGACAGGGAGGGGAGACCCAGTACTTC
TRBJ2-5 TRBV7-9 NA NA CATPRGAGEIETQYF TGTGCCACCCCCAGGGGCGCGGGAGAGATCGAGACCCAGTACTTC
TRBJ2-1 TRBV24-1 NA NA CATSSGNEQFF TGTGCCACCAGTTCAGGGAATGAGCAGTTCTTC
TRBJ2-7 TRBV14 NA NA CASSQWDSYEQYF TGTGCCAGCAGCCAATGGGACTCCTACGAGCAGTACTTC
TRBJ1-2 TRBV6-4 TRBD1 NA CASSPQGQGDYTF TGTGCCAGCAGCCCACAAGGCCAGGGGGACTACACCTTC
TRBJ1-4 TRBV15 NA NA CATSRGRGEKLFF TGTGCCACCAGCAGAGGACGCGGAGAAAAACTGTTTTTT
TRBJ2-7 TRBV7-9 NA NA CASSGPPGRGGWVDEQYF TGTGCCAGCAGCGGCCCCCCAGGCAGGGGTGGTTGGGTCGACGAGCAGTACTTC
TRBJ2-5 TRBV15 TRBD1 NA CATSRGGQGQETQYF TGTGCCACCAGCAGAGGCGGACAGGGTCAAGAGACCCAGTACTTC
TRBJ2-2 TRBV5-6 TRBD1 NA CASSRTGENTGELFF TGTGCCAGCAGTCGGACAGGAGAAAACACCGGGGAGCTGTTTTTT
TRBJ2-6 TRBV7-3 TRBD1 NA CASSHDRAGANVLTF TGTGCCAGCAGCCATGACAGGGCTGGGGCCAACGTCCTGACTTTC
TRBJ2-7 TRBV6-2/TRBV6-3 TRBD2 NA CASRHSGNYEQYF TGTGCCAGCAGACATAGCGGGAACTACGAGCAGTACTTC
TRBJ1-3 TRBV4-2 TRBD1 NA CASSHWGQTSGNTIYF TGTGCCAGCAGCCACTGGGGACAGACCTCTGGAAACACCATATATTTT
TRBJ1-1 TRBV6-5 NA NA CASSYDWGATEAFF TGTGCCAGCAGTTACGATTGGGGGGCCACTGAAGCTTTCTTT
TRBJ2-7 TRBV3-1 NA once CASSQVSREQYF TGTGCCAGCAGCCAAGTTTCGAGGGAGCAGTACTTC
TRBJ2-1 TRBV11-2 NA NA CASSPRGGSSAYNEQFF TGTGCCAGCAGCCCTAGAGGAGGGAGTAGTGCCTACAATGAGCAGTTCTTC
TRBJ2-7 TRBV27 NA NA CASSLWGSSYEQYF TGTGCCAGCAGTTTATGGGGTAGCTCCTACGAGCAGTACTTC